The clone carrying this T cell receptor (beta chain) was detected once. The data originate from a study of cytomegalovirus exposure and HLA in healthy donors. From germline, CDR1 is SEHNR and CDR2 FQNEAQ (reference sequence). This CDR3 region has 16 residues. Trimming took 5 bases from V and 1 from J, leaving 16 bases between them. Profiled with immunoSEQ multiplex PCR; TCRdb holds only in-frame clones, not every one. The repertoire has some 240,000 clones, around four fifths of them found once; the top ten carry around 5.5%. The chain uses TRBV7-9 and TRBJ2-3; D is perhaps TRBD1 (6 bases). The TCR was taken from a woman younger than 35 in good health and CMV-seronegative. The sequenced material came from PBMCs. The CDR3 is CASSRTASPGTDTQYF. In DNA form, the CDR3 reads TGTGCCAGCAGCCGGACAGCATCCCCTGGCACAGATACGCAGTATTTT. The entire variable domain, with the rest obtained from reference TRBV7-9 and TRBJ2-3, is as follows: DTGVSQNPRHKITKRGQNVTFRCDPISEHNRLYWYRQTLGQGPEFLTYFQNEAQLEKSRLLSDRFSAERPKGSFSTLEIQRTEQGDSAMYLCASSRTASPGTDTQYFGPGTRLTVL.